What follows are 8 T cell receptor beta chains derived from one specimen sequenced in a study of OX40 agonist ivuxolimab in advanced cancers. Only in-frame clones appear in the TCRdb table, and some are missing; sequencing was by immunoSEQ multiplex PCR. The sample includes 70,000 or so clones, almost 90% of them seen just once. The sequencing used CD4+ or CD8+ T cells sorted from blood, collected in a trial of the OX40 agonist ivuxolimab. The receptor set was obtained from an adult with an advanced solid tumor such as melanoma, head and neck, liver or kidney cancer.

This chain links TRBV4-3 with TRBJ2-1; D remains ambiguous. The germline V and J ends were trimmed by 1 base and 2 bases, with 6 bases remaining between them. Germline V CDR1 and CDR2: LGHNA, YSLEER. This CDR3 has 14 residues. The CDR3, as DNA: TGCGCCAGCAGCCAAGGGCCGGCCTACAATGAGCAGTTCTTC. Translating gives CASSQGPAYNEQFF.

The count of this clone is one. The chain has TRBV6-1 and TRBJ1-6; 7 bases are shared with TRBD1. Germline assignment: CDR1 MNHNS and CDR2 SASEGT. Losses at the gene ends were 10 bases for V and 7 bases for J; bases not matched to a gene: 10. The CDR3 runs to 14 residues. CDR3 residues: CATNQGGRNSPLHF. CDR3 in DNA: TGTGCCACTAATCAGGGGGGACGGAATTCACCCCTCCACTTT.

The chain uses TRBV4-2 and TRBJ2-7; D is uncertain. Trimming removed 0 bases at V and 3 bases at J, with 3 bases between. This CDR3 spans 12 amino acids. Looked up from germline, CDR1 is LGHNA and CDR2 is YNFKEQ. The CDR3: CASSQDDYEQYF. The CDR3 bases are TGTGCCAGCAGCCAAGACGACTACGAGCAGTACTTC.

This chain uses TRBV2 with TRBJ2-3, with 8 bases lining up with TRBD1. V lost 4 bases and J lost 3; bases outside the gene matches: 3. The CDR3 extends over 14 amino acids. Per the germline V gene, CDR1 is SNHLY and CDR2 is FYNNEI. The DNA for the CDR3 is TGTGCCAGCAGTGCGTACAGGGGGACAGATACGCAGTATTTT. Encoded protein: CASSAYRGTDTQYF.

The chain joins TRBV7-9 to TRBJ1-1; a weak D match, TRBD1 (6 bases). Germline CDR1 is SEHNR and CDR2 is FQNEAQ (reference sequence). The CDR3 has 14 amino acids. V was clipped by 2 bases and J by 6 bases, with 13 bases between them. CDR3: CASSLQGIGAEAFF. Written as DNA, the CDR3 is TGTGCCAGCAGCTTACAGGGGATTGGCGCTGAAGCTTTCTTT.

The CDR3 coding sequence is TGTGCCAGCAGAGTAGGGACAGGGCCTTTTCAGCCCCAGCATTTT. Its protein product is CASRVGTGPFQPQHF. V usage is TRBV2 and J usage is TRBJ1-5; 9 positions match TRBD1. There are 15 residues in the CDR3. Trimming removed 6 bases from V and 6 bases from J; junction bases left unmatched: 9. The germline gives CDR1 SNHLY, CDR2 FYNNEI.

CDR3 sequence (DNA): TGTGCCAGCAGCTTCGTCGGTGGCTCTGGAAACACCATATATTTT. It codes for CASSFVGGSGNTIYF. The chain has TRBV7-2 and TRBJ1-3; D remains ambiguous. The V end lost 3 bases, the J end lost 0 bases, and 9 bases lay between the germline ends. Per germline, CDR1 SGHTA and CDR2 FQGNSA. CDR3 length: 15 amino acids.

This clone was counted between two and nine times. This chain links TRBV19 with TRBJ1-1; possible D gene TRBD1, 5 bases. The CDR3 has 13 amino acids. V gave up 5 bases and J gave up 1 base, with 8 bases separating them. Germline CDR1 reads LNHDA; CDR2 reads SQIVND (reference sequence). This CDR3 is CASSGQGNTEAFF. The CDR3 nucleotides are TGTGCCAGTAGTGGTCAGGGGAACACTGAAGCTTTCTTT.